Below, one T cell receptor beta chain is given with its context. Antigen unknown. Only in-frame clones appear in the TCRdb table, and some are missing; sequencing was by immunoSEQ multiplex PCR. The data contain some 340,000 clones, around 84% of them singletons. Trimming left V 1 base short and J 4 bases short, with 16 bases between. This CDR3 contains 17 residues. In germline, CDR1 is LGHNA, CDR2 YNFKEQ. These data originate in a study of Ad26.COV2.S vaccination and SARS-CoV-2 variants. Study-wide context: Donor got 5x10^10 or 1x10^11 viral particles of Ad26.COV2.S.

Treatment noted: around 19 received Ad26.COV2.S at low or high dose, single or two shots; a few received placebo; per-sample allocation not given. Sampling occurred on day 63 after the first vaccine or placebo injection. Regarding the study as a whole: Vaccine recipients surpassed placebo recipients in spike-specific TCR breadth. Spike-specific CD8+ and CD4+ T cell responses reportedly showed substantial breadth after vaccination. TCR breadth and depth estimates may have understated total T cell responses.

The TCR was taken from a person between 18 and 60 years old who received the Ad26.COV2.S COVID-19 vaccine or a placebo. The V call is TRBV4-2, the J call TRBJ1-4, with D possibly being TRBD1 (5 bases). This sample comprised peripheral blood, obtained in a trial of Ad26.COV2.S vaccine versus placebo. The CDR3: CASSQAGGGRGNEKLFF. The CDR3 bases are TGTGCCAGCAGCCAAGCGGGGGGAGGACGGGGTAATGAAAAACTGTTTTTT.